Following are 8 T cell receptor beta chains from one sample sequenced in a study of kidney transplant recipient with SARS-CoV-2 infection. Via MiXCR, TCRdb re-called the reads, giving one row per CDR3 protein. Altogether about 250,000 distinct CDR3 sequences are present, 29% being singletons, with the ten largest covering more than 6.5%. This material consisted of a blood sample, taken at baseline and around day 110 from a kidney transplant recipient. These receptors were taken from a male patient between 25 and 39 years old who had COVID-19 and was a kidney transplant recipient. Some T cells may have originated in the graft donor.

To note about this clonotype: A much larger clonotype is one base distant, so this may be a read error. The chain carries TRBV21-1 and TRBJ2-5. TRBV21-1 is a pseudogene locus. The CDR3 runs 14 residues. CDR3 coding DNA: TGTGCCAGCAGCAAGGTCACATACGGGTACGAGCAGTGCTTC. This sequence encodes CASSKVTYGYEQCF.

In regard to this clonotype: A much larger clone differs from this one at a single base, so this may be a read error. The chain couples TRBV7-2 to TRBJ1-2; D remains unclear. This CDR3 comprises 17 residues. Trimming took 8 bases from V and 4 from J, leaving 26 bases between them. Germline V lookup: CDR1 SGHTA, CDR2 FQGNSA. DNA for the CDR3: TGTGCCAGCGGCATGCTAGCCAGAGACGGAAAGACCTATGGCTACACCTTC. It yields the protein CASGMLARDGKTYGYTF.

Notes on this clonotype: Just one base apart from a much larger clone, this may be a read error. The V and J genes are TRBV6-5 and TRBJ1-2; unclear D gene. Trimming pared 6 bases from V and 2 bases from J, leaving 7 bases between. This CDR3 is 12 amino acids long. Germline V lookup: CDR1 MNHEY, CDR2 SVGAGI. CDR3 DNA sequence: TGTGCCAGCAGAATAGGGAACTATGGCTACACCTTC. Residues: CASRIGNYGYTF.

This clonotype was picked up many times. The chain has TRBV25-1 and TRBJ2-1; D not certain. Germline CDR1 is MGHDK and CDR2 is SYGVNS. V dropped 3 bases and J dropped 0 bases, with 9 bases sitting between them. CDR3 length equals 15 residues. The CDR3 DNA reads as TGTGCCAGCAGTGACGACTTGATCTCCTACAATGAGCAGTTCTTC. Translation gives CASSDDLISYNEQFF.

This clonotype showed up many times. V gene TRBV5-1 combines with J gene TRBJ2-1; TRBD2 matches at 10 bases. Trimming at V came to 0 bases and at J to 10 bases, leaving 4 bases not matched to a gene. The germline V gene encodes CDR1 SGHRS and CDR2 YFSETQ. The CDR3 sequence is 14 residues long. CDR3 sequence: CASSLDGSGGEQFF. The CDR3 region has the DNA TGCGCCAGCAGCTTGGATGGTAGCGGGGGGGAGCAGTTCTTC. The entire variable domain, with the rest obtained from reference TRBV5-1 and TRBJ2-1, is as follows: KAGVTQTPRYLIKTRGQQVTLSCSPISGHRSVSWYQQTPGQGLQFLFEYFSETQRNKGNFPGRFSGRQFSNSRSEMNVSTLELGDSALYLCASSLDGSGGEQFFGPGTRLTVL.

This clonotype was recorded many times. The chain links TRBV5-1 to TRBJ1-1; 11 nucleotides match TRBD1. In germline, CDR1 is SGHRS, CDR2 YFSETQ. The J segment lost 5 bases and the V segment lost 3 bases, leaving 6 bases of the junction unmatched. The CDR3 is 15 residues long. The CDR3 DNA follows: TGCGCCAGCAGCTCAGGACAGGGGGCGTATACTGAAGCTTTCTTT. Protein: CASSSGQGAYTEAFF. The full variable domain, in which reference TRBV5-1 and TRBJ1-1 provide the parts outside the CDR3, is KAGVTQTPRYLIKTRGQQVTLSCSPISGHRSVSWYQQTPGQGLQFLFEYFSETQRNKGNFPGRFSGRQFSNSRSEMNVSTLELGDSALYLCASSSGQGAYTEAFFGQGTRLTVV.

For this clonotype: One end of the junction fails to match germline, which may point to a read error. The chain couples TRBV19 to TRBJ2-3; D is uncertain. The CDR3 runs 16 residues. Germline CDR1 reads LNHDA; CDR2 reads SQIVND (reference sequence). CDR3 DNA sequence: TGTACCAGTAGTGTCCAACTCACCGGGAGCACAGATACGCAGTATTTT. This encodes CTSSVQLTGSTDTQYF.

This clonotype appeared many times. The J gene is TRBJ1-2, the V gene TRBV5-6; D gene unclear. Trimming left V 7 bases short and J 4 bases short, with 23 bases between. This CDR3 is built from 16 residues. CDR1 and CDR2 (germline): SGHDT, YYEEEE. This CDR3 reads CASPPCNSRKTYGYTF. As DNA, the CDR3 is TGTGCCAGCCCGCCGTGCAATAGTCGAAAGACCTATGGCTACACCTTC.